The 7 T cell receptor beta chains given below trace back to one sample, sequenced in a study of blood T cell repertoires in COVID-19. Sequencing was performed with immunoSEQ multiplex PCR; in TCRdb, only in-frame clones are kept and a portion is missing. The profile shows 200,000 to 250,000 clones, approximately 85% of them singletons. Material: peripheral blood. These TCRs come from a man aged 50 or older with acute or convalescent COVID-19.

This chain connects TRBV28 to TRBJ2-7; D is undetermined. The CDR3 is 14 residues long. Trimming took off 6 bases at V and 4 bases at J, with 16 bases between the two ends. Germline values: CDR1 MDHEN, CDR2 SYDVKM. CDR3 region: CASSPLLSPYEQYF. In nucleotides, the CDR3 is TGTGCCAGCAGCCCTCTCCTGAGCCCGTACGAGCAGTACTTC.

This chain connects TRBV24-1 to TRBJ2-7, with D possibly TRBD2 on 6 matching bases. The CDR3 extends over 15 amino acids. CDR1 KGHDR and CDR2 SFDVKD come from the germline V gene. V gave up 1 base and J gave up 0 bases, with 9 bases separating them. Written as DNA, the CDR3 is TGTGCCACCAGTGATTTTACGGGGGACTCCTACGAGCAGTACTTC. It codes for CATSDFTGDSYEQYF.

The gene calls are TRBV6-2 or TRBV6-3 and TRBJ2-7, with D possibly being TRBD2 (5 bases). The CDR3 spans 15 residues. Looked up from germline, CDR1 is MNHEY and CDR2 is SVGEGT. The ends were cut back, 5 bases at V and 0 bases at J, with 14 bases in the middle. The CDR3, as DNA: TGTGCCAGCAGTGCCCCCGAACGGGGCTCCTACGAGCAGTACTTC. This encodes CASSAPERGSYEQYF.

The rearrangement joins TRBV30 to TRBJ2-7, with no clear D. Deletions cut 0 bases from V and 4 bases from J, with 10 bases between. The CDR3 totals 13 residues. Germline V gives CDR1 GTSNPN, CDR2 SVGIG (reference sequence). In nucleotides, the CDR3 is TGTGCCTGGAGTGTATTCGCGGAGTACGAGCAGTACTTC. Translating gives CAWSVFAEYEQYF.

This clone has only one observation. The chain employs TRBV18 and TRBJ1-5, with D tentatively TRBD1 (5 bases). This CDR3 is built from 15 residues. The germline gives CDR1 KGHSH, CDR2 LQKENI. The V end lost 5 bases, the J end lost 4 bases, and 15 bases lay between the germline ends. The CDR3: CASSSGLGANQPQHF. CDR3 sequence (DNA): TGTGCCAGCTCATCGGGACTCGGGGCAAATCAGCCCCAGCATTTT.

This clone appeared once. The rearrangement uses TRBV19 and TRBJ1-1, with D perhaps TRBD1 (6 bases). This CDR3 region has 14 residues. From germline, CDR1 is LNHDA and CDR2 SQIVND (reference sequence). The V and J ends lost 3 bases and 0 bases respectively, with 8 bases between them. The CDR3 DNA is TGTGCCAGTAGTATCAGGGGCTTGAACACTGAAGCTTTCTTT. Protein product: CASSIRGLNTEAFF.

V usage is TRBV2 and J usage is TRBJ1-4; D not certain. The V end lost 3 bases, the J end lost 10 bases, and 21 bases lay between the germline ends. The germline V gene encodes CDR1 SNHLY and CDR2 FYNNEI. The CDR3 is 16 amino acids. In nucleotides, the CDR3 is TGTGCCAGCAGTGATGGCAGCGGACGACTAGGAGGAAAACTGTTTTTT. It yields the protein CASSDGSGRLGGKLFF.